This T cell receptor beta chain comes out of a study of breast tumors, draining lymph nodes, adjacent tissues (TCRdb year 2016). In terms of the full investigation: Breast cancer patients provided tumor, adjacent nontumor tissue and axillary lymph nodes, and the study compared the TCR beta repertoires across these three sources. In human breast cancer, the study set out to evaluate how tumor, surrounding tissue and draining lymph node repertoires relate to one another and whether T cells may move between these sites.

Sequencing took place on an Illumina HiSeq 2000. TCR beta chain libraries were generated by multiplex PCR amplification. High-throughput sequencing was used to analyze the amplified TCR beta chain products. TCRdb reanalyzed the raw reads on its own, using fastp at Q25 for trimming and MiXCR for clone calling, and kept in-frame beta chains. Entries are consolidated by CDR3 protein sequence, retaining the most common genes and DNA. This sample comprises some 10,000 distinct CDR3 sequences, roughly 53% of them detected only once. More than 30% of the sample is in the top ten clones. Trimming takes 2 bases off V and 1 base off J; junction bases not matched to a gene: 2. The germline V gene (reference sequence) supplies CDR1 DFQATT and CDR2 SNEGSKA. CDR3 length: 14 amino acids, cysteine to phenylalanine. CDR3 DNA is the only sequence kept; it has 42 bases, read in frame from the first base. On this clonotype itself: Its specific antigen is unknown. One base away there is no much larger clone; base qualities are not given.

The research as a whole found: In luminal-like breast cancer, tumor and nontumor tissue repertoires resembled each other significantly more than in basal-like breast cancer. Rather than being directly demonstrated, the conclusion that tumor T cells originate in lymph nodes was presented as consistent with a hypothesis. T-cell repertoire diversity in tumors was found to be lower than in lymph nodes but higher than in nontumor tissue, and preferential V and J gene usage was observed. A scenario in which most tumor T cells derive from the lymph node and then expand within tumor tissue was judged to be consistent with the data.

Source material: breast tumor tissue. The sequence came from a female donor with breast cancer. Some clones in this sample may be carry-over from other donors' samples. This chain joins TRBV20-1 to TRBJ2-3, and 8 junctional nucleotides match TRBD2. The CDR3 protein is CSARRAGGTDTQYF. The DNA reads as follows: TGCAGTGCTAGACGAGCGGGGGGCACAGATACGCAGTATTTT.